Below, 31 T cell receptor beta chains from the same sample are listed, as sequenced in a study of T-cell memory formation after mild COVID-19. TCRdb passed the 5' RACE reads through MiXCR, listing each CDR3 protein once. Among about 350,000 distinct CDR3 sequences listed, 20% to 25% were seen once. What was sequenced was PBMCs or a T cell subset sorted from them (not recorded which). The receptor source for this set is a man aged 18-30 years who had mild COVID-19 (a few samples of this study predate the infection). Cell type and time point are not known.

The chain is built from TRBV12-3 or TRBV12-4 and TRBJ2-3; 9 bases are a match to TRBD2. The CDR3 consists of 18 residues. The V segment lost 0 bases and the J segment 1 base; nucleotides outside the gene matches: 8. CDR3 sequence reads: CASSLALPAGGGTDTQYF. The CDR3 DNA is TGTGCCAGCAGTTTAGCGCTTCCAGCGGGAGGTGGCACAGATACGCAGTATTTT.

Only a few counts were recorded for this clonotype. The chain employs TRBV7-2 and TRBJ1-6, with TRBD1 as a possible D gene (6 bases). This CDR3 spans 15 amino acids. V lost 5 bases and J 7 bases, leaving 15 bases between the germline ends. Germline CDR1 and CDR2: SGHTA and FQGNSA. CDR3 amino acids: CASSLSRGGNSPLHF. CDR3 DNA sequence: TGTGCCAGCAGCCTAAGCAGGGGCGGGAATTCACCCCTCCACTTT.

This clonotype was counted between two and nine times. The CDR3 spells CASSDNTNSYEQYV. CDR3 DNA: TGCGCCAGCAGTGATAACACCAACTCCTACGAGCAGTACGTC. The chain uses TRBV10-2 and TRBJ2-7; D is uncertain. Trimming stripped 3 bases from V and 0 bases from J, with 9 bases between. This CDR3 is built from 14 residues. Germline V gene sequence: CDR1 WSHSY, CDR2 SAAADI.

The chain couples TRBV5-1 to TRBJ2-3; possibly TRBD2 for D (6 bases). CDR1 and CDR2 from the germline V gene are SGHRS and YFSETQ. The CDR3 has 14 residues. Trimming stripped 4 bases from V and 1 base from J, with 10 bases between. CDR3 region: CASSGGTRTDTQYF. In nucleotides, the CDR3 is TGCGCCAGCAGCGGAGGGACCCGCACAGATACGCAGTATTTT. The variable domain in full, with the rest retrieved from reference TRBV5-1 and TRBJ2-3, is KAGVTQTPRYLIKTRGQQVTLSCSPISGHRSVSWYQQTPGQGLQFLFEYFSETQRNKGNFPGRFSGRQFSNSRSEMNVSTLELGDSALYLCASSGGTRTDTQYFGPGTRLTVL.

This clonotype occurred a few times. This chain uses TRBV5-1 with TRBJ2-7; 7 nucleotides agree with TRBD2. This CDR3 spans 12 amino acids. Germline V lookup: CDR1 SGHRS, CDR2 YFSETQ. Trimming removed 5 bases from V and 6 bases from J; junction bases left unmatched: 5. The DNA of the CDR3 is TGCGCCAGCAGGCCCAGGGAGGGCGAGCAGTACTTC. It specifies CASRPREGEQYF.

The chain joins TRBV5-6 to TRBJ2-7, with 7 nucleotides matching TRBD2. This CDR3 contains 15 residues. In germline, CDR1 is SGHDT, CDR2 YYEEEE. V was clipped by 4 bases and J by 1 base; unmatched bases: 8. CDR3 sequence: CASSHREGWSYEQYV. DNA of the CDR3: TGTGCCAGCAGCCATAGGGAGGGTTGGTCCTACGAGCAGTACGTC.

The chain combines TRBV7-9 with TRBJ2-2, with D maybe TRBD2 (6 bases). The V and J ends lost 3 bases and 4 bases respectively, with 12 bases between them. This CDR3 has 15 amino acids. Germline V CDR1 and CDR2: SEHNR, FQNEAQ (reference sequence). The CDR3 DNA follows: TGTGCCAGCAGCTTTGGAGGGGACCCCACCGGGGAGCTGTTTTTT. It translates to CASSFGGDPTGELFF.

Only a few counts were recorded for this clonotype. The CDR3 sequence is CSATSGGAVDEQFF. The CDR3 DNA reads TGCAGTGCTACTAGCGGGGGGGCTGTCGATGAGCAGTTCTTC. V and J are TRBV20-1 and TRBJ2-1; 12 bases fit TRBD2. Trimming removed 4 bases from V and 8 bases from J; junction bases left unmatched: 6. The CDR3 has 14 amino acids. Germline loops: CDR1 DFQATT, CDR2 SNEGSKA (reference sequence).

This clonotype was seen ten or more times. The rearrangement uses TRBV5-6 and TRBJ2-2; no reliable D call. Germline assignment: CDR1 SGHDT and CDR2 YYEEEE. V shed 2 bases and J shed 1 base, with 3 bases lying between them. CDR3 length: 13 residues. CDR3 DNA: TGTGCCAGCAGCTTTAGGAACACCGGGGAGCTGTTTTTT. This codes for CASSFRNTGELFF.

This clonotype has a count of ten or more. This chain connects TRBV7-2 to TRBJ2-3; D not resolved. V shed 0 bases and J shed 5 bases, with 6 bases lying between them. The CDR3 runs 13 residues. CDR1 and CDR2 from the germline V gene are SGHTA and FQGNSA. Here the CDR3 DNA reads TGTGCCAGCAGCTTAGCCCAGGTAGATACGCAGTATTTT. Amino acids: CASSLAQVDTQYF.

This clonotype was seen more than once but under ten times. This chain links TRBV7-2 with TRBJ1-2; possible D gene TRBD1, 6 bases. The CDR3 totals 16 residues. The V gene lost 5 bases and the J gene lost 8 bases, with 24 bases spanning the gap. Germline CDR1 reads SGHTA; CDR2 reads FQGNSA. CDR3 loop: CASSPKGVRVLAGYTF. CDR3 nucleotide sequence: TGTGCCAGCAGCCCTAAGGGGGTTCGGGTACTTGCGGGCTACACCTTC.

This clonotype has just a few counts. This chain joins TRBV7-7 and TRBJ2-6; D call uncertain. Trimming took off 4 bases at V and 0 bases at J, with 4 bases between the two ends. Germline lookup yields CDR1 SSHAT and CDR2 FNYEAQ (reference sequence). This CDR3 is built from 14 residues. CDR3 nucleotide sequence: TGTGCCAGCAGCTCCAACTCTGGGGCCAACGTCCTGACTTTC. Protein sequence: CASSSNSGANVLTF. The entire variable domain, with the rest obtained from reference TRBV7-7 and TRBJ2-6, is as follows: GAGVSQSPRYKVTKRGQDVTLRCDPISSHATLYWYQQALGQGPEFLTYFNYEAQPDKSGLPSDRFSAERPEGSISTLTIQRTEQRDSAMYRCASSSNSGANVLTFGAGSRLTVL.

CDR3 loop: CASSPVSGSQETQYF. CDR3 nucleotide sequence: TGTGCCAGCAGCCCGGTGTCGGGATCGCAAGAGACCCAGTACTTC. The chain employs TRBV11-2 and TRBJ2-5; D is perhaps TRBD2 (5 bases). Germline-derived CDR1 and CDR2 are SGHAT and FQNNGV. There are 15 residues in the CDR3. The V and J ends lost 5 bases and 2 bases respectively, with 15 bases between them.

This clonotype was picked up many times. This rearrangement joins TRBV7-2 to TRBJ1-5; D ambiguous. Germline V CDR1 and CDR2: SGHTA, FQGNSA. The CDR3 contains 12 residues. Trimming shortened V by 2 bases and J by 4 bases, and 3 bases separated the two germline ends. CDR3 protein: CASSLQNQPQHF. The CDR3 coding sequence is TGTGCCAGCAGCTTACAGAATCAGCCCCAGCATTTT. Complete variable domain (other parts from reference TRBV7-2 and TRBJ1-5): GAGVSQSPSNKVTEKGKDVELRCDPISGHTALYWYRQSLGQGLEFLIYFQGNSAPDKSGLPSDRFSAERTGGSVSTLTIQRTQQEDSAVYLCASSLQNQPQHFGDGTRLSIL.

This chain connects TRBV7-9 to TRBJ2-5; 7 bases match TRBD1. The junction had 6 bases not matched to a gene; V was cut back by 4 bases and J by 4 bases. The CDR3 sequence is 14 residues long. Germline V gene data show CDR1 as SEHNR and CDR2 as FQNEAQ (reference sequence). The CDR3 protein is CASSSLGGVETQYF. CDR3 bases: TGTGCCAGCAGCTCCCTAGGGGGCGTAGAGACCCAGTACTTC. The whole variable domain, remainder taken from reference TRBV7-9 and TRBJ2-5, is DTGVSQNPRHKITKRGQNVTFRCDPISEHNRLYWYRQTLGQGPEFLTYFQNEAQLEKSRLLSDRFSAERPKGSFSTLEIQRTEQGDSAMYLCASSSLGGVETQYFGPGTRLLVL.

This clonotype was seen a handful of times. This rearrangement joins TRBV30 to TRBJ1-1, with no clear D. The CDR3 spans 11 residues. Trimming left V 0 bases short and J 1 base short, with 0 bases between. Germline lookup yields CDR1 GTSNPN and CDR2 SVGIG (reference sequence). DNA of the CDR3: TGTGCCTGGAGTGTGAACACTGAAGCTTTCTTT. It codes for CAWSVNTEAFF. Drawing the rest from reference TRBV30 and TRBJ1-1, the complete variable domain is SQTIHQWPATLVQPVGSPLSLECTVEGTSNPNLYWYRQAAGRGLQLLFYSVGIGQISSEVPQNLSASRPQDRQFILSSKKLLLSDSGFYLCAWSVNTEAFFGQGTRLTVV.

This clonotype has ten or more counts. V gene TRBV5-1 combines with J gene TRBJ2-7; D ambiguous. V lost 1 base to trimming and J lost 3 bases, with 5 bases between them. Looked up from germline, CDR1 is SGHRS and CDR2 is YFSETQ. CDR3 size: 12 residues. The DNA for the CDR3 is TGCGCCAGCAGCTTGAACCGCTACGAGCAGTACTTC. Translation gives CASSLNRYEQYF. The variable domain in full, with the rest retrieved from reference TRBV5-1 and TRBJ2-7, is KAGVTQTPRYLIKTRGQQVTLSCSPISGHRSVSWYQQTPGQGLQFLFEYFSETQRNKGNFPGRFSGRQFSNSRSEMNVSTLELGDSALYLCASSLNRYEQYFGPGTRLTVT.

In DNA form, the CDR3 reads TGTGCCAGCAGCCTAGGACTAGCGGGGGCCGCAGATACGCAGTATTTT. As protein: CASSLGLAGAADTQYF. The chain combines TRBV5-5 with TRBJ2-3, with 13 bases matching TRBD2. The V gene's germline CDR1 is SGHKS and CDR2 YYEKEE (reference sequence). The trim removed 4 bases at V and 4 bases at J, leaving 6 bases unmatched. The CDR3 covers 16 residues.

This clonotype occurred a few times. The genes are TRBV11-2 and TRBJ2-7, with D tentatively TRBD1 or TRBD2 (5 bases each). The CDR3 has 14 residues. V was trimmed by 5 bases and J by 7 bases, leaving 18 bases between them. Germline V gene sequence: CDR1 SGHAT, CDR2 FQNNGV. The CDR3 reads CASSHGSGRTEQYF. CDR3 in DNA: TGTGCCAGCAGCCATGGTTCAGGGCGGACTGAGCAGTACTTC. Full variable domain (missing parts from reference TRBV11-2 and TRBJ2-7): EAGVAQSPRYKIIEKRQSVAFWCNPISGHATLYWYQQILGQGPKLLIQFQNNGVVDDSQLPKDRFSAERLKGVDSTLKIQPAKLEDSAVYLCASSHGSGRTEQYFGPGTRLTVT.

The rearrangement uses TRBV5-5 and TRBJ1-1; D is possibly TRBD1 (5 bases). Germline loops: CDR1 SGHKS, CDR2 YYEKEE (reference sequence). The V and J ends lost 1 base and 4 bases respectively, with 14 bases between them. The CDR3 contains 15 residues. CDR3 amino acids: CASSLNPIGGTEAFF. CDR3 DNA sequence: TGTGCCAGCAGCTTGAACCCCATTGGGGGCACTGAAGCTTTCTTT.

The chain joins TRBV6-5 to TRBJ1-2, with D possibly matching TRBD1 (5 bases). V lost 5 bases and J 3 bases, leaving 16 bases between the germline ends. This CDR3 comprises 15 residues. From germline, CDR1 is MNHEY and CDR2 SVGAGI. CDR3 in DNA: TGTGCCAGCAGTCAAACGTACAGGAATCACTATGGCTACACCTTC. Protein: CASSQTYRNHYGYTF.

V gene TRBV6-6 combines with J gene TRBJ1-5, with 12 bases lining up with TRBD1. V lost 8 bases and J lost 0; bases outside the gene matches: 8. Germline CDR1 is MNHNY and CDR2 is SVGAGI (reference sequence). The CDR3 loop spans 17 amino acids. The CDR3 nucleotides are TGTGCCAGCTTGGGGACAGGGGGCCCCGATAGCAATCAGCCCCAGCATTTT. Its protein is CASLGTGGPDSNQPQHF.

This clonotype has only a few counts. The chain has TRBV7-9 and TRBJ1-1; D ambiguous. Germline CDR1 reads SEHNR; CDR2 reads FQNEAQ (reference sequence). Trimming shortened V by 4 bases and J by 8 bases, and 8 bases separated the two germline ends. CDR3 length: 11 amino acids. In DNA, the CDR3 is TGTGCCAGCAGCTATCCAGGCGAAGCTTTCTTT. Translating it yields CASSYPGEAFF.

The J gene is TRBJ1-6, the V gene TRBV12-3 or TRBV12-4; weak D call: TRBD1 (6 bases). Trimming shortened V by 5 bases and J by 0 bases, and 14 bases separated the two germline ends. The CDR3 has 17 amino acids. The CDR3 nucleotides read TGTGCCAGCAGTATCCCCGGACAGAGCTCCTATAATTCACCCCTCCACTTT. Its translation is CASSIPGQSSYNSPLHF.

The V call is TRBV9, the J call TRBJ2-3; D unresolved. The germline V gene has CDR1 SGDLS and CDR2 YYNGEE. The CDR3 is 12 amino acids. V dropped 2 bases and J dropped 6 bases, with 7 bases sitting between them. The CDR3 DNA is TGTGCCAGCAGCGTGGGATTCGATACGCAGTATTTT. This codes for CASSVGFDTQYF.

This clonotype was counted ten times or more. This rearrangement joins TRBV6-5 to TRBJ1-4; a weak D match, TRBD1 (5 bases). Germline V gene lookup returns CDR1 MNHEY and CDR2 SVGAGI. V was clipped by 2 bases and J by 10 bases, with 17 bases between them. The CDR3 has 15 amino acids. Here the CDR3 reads CASSYRDQGGRKLFF. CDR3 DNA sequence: TGTGCCAGCAGTTACCGGGACCAGGGAGGTCGAAAACTGTTTTTT.

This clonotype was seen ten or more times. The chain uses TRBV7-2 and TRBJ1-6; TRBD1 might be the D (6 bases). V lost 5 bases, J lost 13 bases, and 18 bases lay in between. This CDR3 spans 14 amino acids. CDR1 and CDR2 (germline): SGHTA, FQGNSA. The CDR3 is CASSVGGGIPPLHF. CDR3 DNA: TGTGCCAGCAGCGTAGGAGGGGGAATCCCCCCCCTCCACTTT. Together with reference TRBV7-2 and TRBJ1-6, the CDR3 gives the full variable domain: GAGVSQSPSNKVTEKGKDVELRCDPISGHTALYWYRQSLGQGLEFLIYFQGNSAPDKSGLPSDRFSAERTGGSVSTLTIQRTQQEDSAVYLCASSVGGGIPPLHFGNGTRLTVT.

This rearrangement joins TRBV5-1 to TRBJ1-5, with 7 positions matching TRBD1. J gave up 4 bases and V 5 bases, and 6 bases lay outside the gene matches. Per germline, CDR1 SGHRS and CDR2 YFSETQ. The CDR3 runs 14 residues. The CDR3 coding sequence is TGCGCCAGCAGTTTTGGACAGGCGAATCAGCCCCAGCATTTT. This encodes CASSFGQANQPQHF. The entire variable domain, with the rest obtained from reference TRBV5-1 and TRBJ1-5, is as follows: KAGVTQTPRYLIKTRGQQVTLSCSPISGHRSVSWYQQTPGQGLQFLFEYFSETQRNKGNFPGRFSGRQFSNSRSEMNVSTLELGDSALYLCASSFGQANQPQHFGDGTRLSIL.

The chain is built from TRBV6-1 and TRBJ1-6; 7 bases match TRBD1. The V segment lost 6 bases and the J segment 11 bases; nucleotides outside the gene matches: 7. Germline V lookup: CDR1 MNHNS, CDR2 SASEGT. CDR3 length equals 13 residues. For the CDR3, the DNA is TGTGCCAGCAGGGATCAGGGGGAAACACCCCTCCACTTT. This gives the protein CASRDQGETPLHF.

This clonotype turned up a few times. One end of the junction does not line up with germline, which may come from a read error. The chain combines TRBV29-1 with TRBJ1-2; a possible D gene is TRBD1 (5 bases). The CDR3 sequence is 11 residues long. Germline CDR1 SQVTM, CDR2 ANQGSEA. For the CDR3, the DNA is TGCAGCGGTGAAGACGGGGGAGGCTACACCTTC. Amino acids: CSGEDGGGYTF.

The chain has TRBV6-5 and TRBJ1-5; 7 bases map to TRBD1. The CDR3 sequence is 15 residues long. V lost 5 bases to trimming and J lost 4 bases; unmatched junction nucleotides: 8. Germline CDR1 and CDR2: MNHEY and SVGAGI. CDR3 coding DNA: TGTGCCAGCAGTGCGACAGGGTTGGGTAATCAGCCCCAGCATTTT. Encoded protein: CASSATGLGNQPQHF.